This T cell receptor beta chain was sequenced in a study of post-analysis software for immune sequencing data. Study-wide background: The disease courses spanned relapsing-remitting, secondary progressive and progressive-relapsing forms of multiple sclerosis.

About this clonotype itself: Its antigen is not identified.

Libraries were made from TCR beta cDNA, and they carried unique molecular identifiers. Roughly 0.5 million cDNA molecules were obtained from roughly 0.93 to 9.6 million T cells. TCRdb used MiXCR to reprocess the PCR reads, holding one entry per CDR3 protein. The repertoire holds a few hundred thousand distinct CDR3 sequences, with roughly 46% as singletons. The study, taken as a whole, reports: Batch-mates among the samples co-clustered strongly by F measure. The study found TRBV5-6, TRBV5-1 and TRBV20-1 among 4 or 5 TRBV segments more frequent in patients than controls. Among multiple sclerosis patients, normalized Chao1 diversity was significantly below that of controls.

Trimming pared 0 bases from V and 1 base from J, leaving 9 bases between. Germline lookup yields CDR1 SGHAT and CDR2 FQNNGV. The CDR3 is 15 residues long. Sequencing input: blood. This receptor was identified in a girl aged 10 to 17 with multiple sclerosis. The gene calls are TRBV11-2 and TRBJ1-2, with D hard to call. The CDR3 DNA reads TGTGCCAGCAGCTTAGATACTCAAGTTAACTATGGCTACACCTTC. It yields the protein CASSLDTQVNYGYTF.